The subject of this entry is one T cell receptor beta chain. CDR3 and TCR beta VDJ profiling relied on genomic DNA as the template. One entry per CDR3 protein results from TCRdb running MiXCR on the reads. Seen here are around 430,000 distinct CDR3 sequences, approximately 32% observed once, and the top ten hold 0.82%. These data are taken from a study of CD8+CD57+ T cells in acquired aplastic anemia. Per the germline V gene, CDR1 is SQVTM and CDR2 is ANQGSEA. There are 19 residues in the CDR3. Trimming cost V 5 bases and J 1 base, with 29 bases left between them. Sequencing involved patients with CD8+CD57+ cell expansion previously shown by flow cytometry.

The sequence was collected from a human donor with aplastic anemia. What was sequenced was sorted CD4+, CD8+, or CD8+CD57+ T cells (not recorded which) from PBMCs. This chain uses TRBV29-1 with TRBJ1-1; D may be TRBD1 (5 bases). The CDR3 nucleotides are TGCAGCGTTAAAATATACCCTCAGGTAATGACAGTTCCGAACACTGAAGCTTTCTTT. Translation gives CSVKIYPQVMTVPNTEAFF.